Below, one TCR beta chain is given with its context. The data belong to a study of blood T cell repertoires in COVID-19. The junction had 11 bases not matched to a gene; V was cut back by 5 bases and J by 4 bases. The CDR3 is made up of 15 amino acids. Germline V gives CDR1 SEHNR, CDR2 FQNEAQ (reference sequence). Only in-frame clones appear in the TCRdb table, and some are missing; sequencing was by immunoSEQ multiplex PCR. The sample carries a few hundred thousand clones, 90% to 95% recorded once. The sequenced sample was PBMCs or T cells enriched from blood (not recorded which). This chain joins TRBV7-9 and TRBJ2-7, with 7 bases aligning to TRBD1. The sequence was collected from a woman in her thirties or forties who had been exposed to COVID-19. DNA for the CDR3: TGTGCCAGCAGCGTACCCGGTAGACAGGGTTACGAGCAGTACTTC. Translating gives CASSVPGRQGYEQYF.